This T cell receptor beta chain was identified in a study of STAT5B mutations in CD4+ large granular lymphocyte leukemia. Study in general: Among healthy donors, a particular HLA allele went with more CDR3 'QG' motifs.

CDR1 SGHTA and CDR2 FQGTGA come from the germline V gene. V was trimmed by 4 bases and J by 7 bases, leaving 29 bases between them. CDR3 length: 19 amino acids. Study-wide findings and caveats: TRBV06-family usage was enriched in top patient clones (8/27) versus controls (2/35).

With regard to this clone: Antigen unknown.

The assay was run at survey level. Generated by immunoSEQ multiplex PCR, the TCRdb table keeps only in-frame clones and is missing some. The sample has about 40,000 clones, approximately 84% seen once. The sequenced sample was CD4+ T cells from blood buffy coats. This rearrangement joins TRBV7-3 to TRBJ2-4, with D perhaps TRBD1 (6 bases). The receptor's source is a human donor in good health. The CDR3 coding sequence is TGTGCCAGCAGCTCACCCGGCCAGGGGTACAGGGCGCGGACTAACATTCAGTACTTC. Translation gives CASSSPGQGYRARTNIQYF.